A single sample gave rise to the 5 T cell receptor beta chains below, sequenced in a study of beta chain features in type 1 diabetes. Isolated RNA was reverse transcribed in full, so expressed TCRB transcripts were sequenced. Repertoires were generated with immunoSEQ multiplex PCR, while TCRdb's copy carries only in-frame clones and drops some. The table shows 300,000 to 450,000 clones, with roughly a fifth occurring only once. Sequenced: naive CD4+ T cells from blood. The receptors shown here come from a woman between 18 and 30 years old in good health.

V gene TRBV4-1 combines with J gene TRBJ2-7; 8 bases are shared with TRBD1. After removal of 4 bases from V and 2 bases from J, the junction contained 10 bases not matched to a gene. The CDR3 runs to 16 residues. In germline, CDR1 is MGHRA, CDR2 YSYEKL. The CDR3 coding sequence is TGCGCCAGCAGCCCTCCGCCGGGACAGGCGCCCTACGAGCAGTACTTC. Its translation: CASSPPPGQAPYEQYF.

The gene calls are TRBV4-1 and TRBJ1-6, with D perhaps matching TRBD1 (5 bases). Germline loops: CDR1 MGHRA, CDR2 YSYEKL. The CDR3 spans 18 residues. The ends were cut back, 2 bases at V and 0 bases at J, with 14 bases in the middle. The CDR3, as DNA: TGCGCCAGCAGCCAATTCATCTCGCAGGGCTCCTATAATTCACCCCTCCACTTT. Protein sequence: CASSQFISQGSYNSPLHF.

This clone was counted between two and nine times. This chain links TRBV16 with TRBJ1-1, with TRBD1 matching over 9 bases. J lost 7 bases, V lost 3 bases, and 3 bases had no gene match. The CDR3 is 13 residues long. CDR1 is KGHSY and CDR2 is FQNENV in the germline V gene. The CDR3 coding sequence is TGTGCCAGCAGCCAGGGACAGGGAGGTGAAGCTTTCTTT. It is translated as CASSQGQGGEAFF.

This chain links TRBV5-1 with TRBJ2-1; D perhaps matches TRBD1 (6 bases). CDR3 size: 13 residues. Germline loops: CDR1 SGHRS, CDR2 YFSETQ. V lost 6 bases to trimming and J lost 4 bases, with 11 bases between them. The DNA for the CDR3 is TGCGCCAGCACAGAGACAGGTTACAATGAGCAGTTCTTC. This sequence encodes CASTETGYNEQFF.

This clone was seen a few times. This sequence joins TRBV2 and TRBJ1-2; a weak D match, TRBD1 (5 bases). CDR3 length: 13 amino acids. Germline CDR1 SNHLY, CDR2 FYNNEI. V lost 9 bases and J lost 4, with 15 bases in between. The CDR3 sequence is CARQVAVSYGYTF. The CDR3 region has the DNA TGTGCCAGACAGGTCGCCGTTTCCTATGGCTACACCTTC.